This is a list of T cell receptor beta chains from one sample in a study of blood T cell repertoires in COVID-19. Clones were sequenced by immunoSEQ multiplex PCR, and TCRdb holds only the in-frame ones, with some missing. Of a few hundred thousand clones listed, roughly 90% are singletons. The specimen was peripheral blood. The receptor set was obtained from a woman in her forties or fifties with active or convalescent COVID-19. Each CDR3 is given with its conserved first and last residue. The D gene is left open where the match is weak. Size values are once, few and many counts, or a class for expanded clones, and some rows have none.

>TRBV19|TRBJ1-1|TRBD1|-
TGTGCCAGTAGTCCCTACAGGGGTAGGAACACTGAAGCTTTCTTT
CASSPYRGRNTEAFF
>TRBV6-1|TRBJ2-4|-|-
TGTGCCAGCAGTGACCCGAGGTCTGTCATTCAGTACTTC
CASSDPRSVIQYF
>TRBV11-2|TRBJ1-2|TRBD1|-
TGTGCCAGCAGCTTAGATGCAGGGGGCGCCGGCTACACCTTC
CASSLDAGGAGYTF
>TRBV13|TRBJ1-2|TRBD1|-
TGTGCCAGCAGCCTACAGGGGGCGGCTGGCTACACCTTC
CASSLQGAAGYTF
>TRBV7-2|TRBJ2-5|TRBD2|-
TGTGCCAGCAGCTTAGTGGGAGGGGCCGGCACCCAGTACTTC
CASSLVGGAGTQYF
>TRBV19|TRBJ1-2|TRBD1|-
TGTGCCAGTAGTACAAGCGGGACAGGAAATCACCTCTTATATGGCTACACCTTC
CASSTSGTGNHLLYGYTF
>TRBV19|TRBJ2-6|TRBD1|-
TGTGCCAGTGGGACAGTTGGGGCCAACGTCCTGACTTTC
CASGTVGANVLTF
>TRBV2|TRBJ2-7|-|-
TGTGCCAGCAGGAAGACAGGCGTGACGTTATGGGACGAGCAGTACTTC
CASRKTGVTLWDEQYF
>TRBV19|TRBJ1-5|-|-
TGTGCCAGTAGTGGAGACTTGAGGGGCAATCAGCCCCAGCATTTT
CASSGDLRGNQPQHF
>TRBV20-1|TRBJ1-1|-|-
TGCAGTGCTGTCAGGGGCACTGAAGCTTTCTTT
CSAVRGTEAFF
>TRBV6-5|TRBJ1-5|-|-
TGTGCCAGCGGGGTGGGGGGGCAGCCCCAGCATTTT
CASGVGGQPQHF
>TRBV7-9|TRBJ2-3|TRBD2|-
TGTGCCAGCAGCAGAAGAAGCGGGACGGTTCTTAGCACAGATACGCAGTATTTT
CASSRRSGTVLSTDTQYF
>TRBV12-5|TRBJ1-2|-|-
TGTGCTAGTGGTTTGGTACCTCAGGACTATGGCTACACCTTC
CASGLVPQDYGYTF
>TRBV18|TRBJ2-4|-|once
TGTGCCAGCTCACATGAGAGGAAAAACATTCAGTACTTC
CASSHERKNIQYF
>TRBV5-8|TRBJ2-1|TRBD2|once
TGTGCCAGCAGCTTCGAGACGAACGGGGGGGCCCTCTACAATGAGCAGTTCTTC
CASSFETNGGALYNEQFF
>TRBV12-3/TRBV12-4|TRBJ1-2|-|-
TGTGCCAGCAGTAGGATAGCCTATGGCTACACCTTC
CASSRIAYGYTF
>TRBV7-9|TRBJ1-5|-|-
TGTGCCAGCAGCTTGGCAGGGCATCAGCCCCAGCATTTT
CASSLAGHQPQHF
>TRBV28|TRBJ2-3|-|-
TGTGCCAGCAGTTTGGTTGGGGGCAGGGGCACAGATACGCAGTATTTT
CASSLVGGRGTDTQYF
>TRBV28|TRBJ2-6|-|-
TGTGCCAGCAGCCTCTCTGGGGCCAACGTCCTGACTTTC
CASSLSGANVLTF
>TRBV23-1|TRBJ1-5|-|-
TGCGCCAGCAGTCATTCCGACTGCCAGCCCCAGCATTTT
CASSHSDCQPQHF